The present TCR beta chain was sequenced within a study of blood T cell repertoires in COVID-19 (dated by TCRdb to 2019 to 2021). General notes on the study: Samples covering the acute and convalescent phases of COVID-19 were provided by collaborators in the United States, Italy and Spain. HLA class I and class II types, where available, came from metadata supplied by the sample provider rather than from assay-based typing. Deeply sampled blood TCRbeta repertoires from subjects exposed to, actively infected with, or recovered from COVID-19 were included in the dataset. The prospective study material was composed of cDNA or gDNA derived from T cells, B-cell-depleted T cells, or PBMCs. The samples were drawn from two sources: the first 160 participants of the ongoing ImmuneRACE study, and 1,254 subjects contributed by 6 global collaborators. The repertoires were released in a freely available public database meant as a resource for research on the immune response to SARS-CoV-2. A de-identified subject ID, COVID-19 status, age in years and sex were almost always included in the sample metadata. On the study overall, not on this receptor specifically: The quantity of clinical and demographic metadata differed by source and by participant and was supplied without curation.

TCRbeta CDR3 regions were amplified from genomic DNA by means of the immunoSEQ Assay, a bias-controlled multiplex PCR. Processing in the source paper ran as follows. The number of nucleated cells in each sample was estimated from the amplification of reference gene primers within the assay. To quantify the absolute abundance of each unique TCRbeta CDR3 rearrangement, sequence reads were collapsed and filtered. For each sample, productive Simpson clonality was calculated as the square root of Simpson's diversity index over productive rearrangements. The table was pulled from immuneACCESS by TCRdb, which kept in-frame rearrangements only. Such tables lose some clones; where checked, under half of the loss comes from unresolved V genes, and the rest has no known cause. V and J calls plus clone size are reproduced from that table; the DNA served to infer D and trimming. Within this sample are 100,000 to 150,000 clones, with 70% to 90% of them counted one time only. Approximately 1.2% of the sample goes to the ten largest clones.

To note about this clone: Which antigen it targets is not known. Base qualities are missing; no much larger clone stands one base away.

Collaborating institutions collected whole blood in K2EDTA tubes following their own protocols. For TCRbeta analysis, collaborators shipped samples in one of three forms: frozen whole blood, isolated PBMCs, or DNA extracted from either of those sample types. The TCR comes from a woman older than 75 with acute or convalescent COVID-19. Specimen: peripheral blood.

CDR3 sequence: CASSLNGQGSTGELFF. The sequence in DNA is TGCGCCAGCAGCTTAAATGGACAGGGCAGCACCGGGGAGCTGTTTTTT. The V gene is TRBV5-1 and the J gene is TRBJ2-2; 8 bases in the middle match TRBD1. Counted from cysteine to phenylalanine, this CDR3 has 16 amino acids. The sequence is cut down to CDR3 DNA, 48 bases in frame from base 1. V is cut back by 2 bases and J by 4 bases, with 7 bases in the junction unmatched. CDR1 and CDR2 (SGHRS, YFSETQ) derive from the germline V gene.